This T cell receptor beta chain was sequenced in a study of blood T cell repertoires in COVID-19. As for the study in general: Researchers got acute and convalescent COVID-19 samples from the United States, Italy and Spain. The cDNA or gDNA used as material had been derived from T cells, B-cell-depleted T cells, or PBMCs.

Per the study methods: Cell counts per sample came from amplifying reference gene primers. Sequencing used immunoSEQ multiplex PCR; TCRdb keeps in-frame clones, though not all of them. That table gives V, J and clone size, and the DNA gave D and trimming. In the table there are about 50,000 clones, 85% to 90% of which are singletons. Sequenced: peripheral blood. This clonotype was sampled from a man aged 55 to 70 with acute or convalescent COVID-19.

CDR3 coding DNA: TGTGCCATCAGTGGACAGGAGTATCAGCCCCAGCATTTT. Its protein is CAISGQEYQPQHF. V and J are TRBV10-3 and TRBJ1-5, with D maybe TRBD1 (6 bases). The CDR3 is made up of 13 amino acids. V was shortened by 4 bases and J by 5 bases, with 9 bases between the two germline ends. Per germline, CDR1 ENHRY and CDR2 SYGVKD.